This T cell receptor (beta chain) was sequenced during a study of T cells in Graves' hyperthyroidism and ophthalmopathy. This clonotype has a count of ten or more. Its antigen is not identified. Whole-study findings and limits: A model using 13 V-J features told ophthalmopathy apart from stable hyperthyroidism.

A patient was excluded if there was uncontrolled infection, other autoimmune disease, pregnancy or lactation. The investigators amplified TCR beta CDR3 regions from RNA transcripts. Researchers ran a first-round RT-PCR on the TCR CDR3 using the HTBI primer set. TCRdb used MiXCR to reprocess the multiplex PCR reads, holding one entry per CDR3 protein. The table records about 350,000 distinct CDR3 sequences, roughly 20% of them present only once. With V trimmed by 8 bases and J by 4 bases, 14 bases remained unmatched. Germline V gives CDR1 MNHEY, CDR2 SMNVEV (reference sequence). This CDR3 region has 16 residues.

This sequence was found in a woman in her 40s with Graves' ophthalmopathy. The chain is built from TRBV27 and TRBJ2-7, with TRBD2 matching over 10 bases. Input material: blood. The DNA of the CDR3 is TGTGCCAGCGGACAAATCCCAGCGGGAGGGCCGTACGAGCAGTACTTC. Protein product: CASGQIPAGGPYEQYF.